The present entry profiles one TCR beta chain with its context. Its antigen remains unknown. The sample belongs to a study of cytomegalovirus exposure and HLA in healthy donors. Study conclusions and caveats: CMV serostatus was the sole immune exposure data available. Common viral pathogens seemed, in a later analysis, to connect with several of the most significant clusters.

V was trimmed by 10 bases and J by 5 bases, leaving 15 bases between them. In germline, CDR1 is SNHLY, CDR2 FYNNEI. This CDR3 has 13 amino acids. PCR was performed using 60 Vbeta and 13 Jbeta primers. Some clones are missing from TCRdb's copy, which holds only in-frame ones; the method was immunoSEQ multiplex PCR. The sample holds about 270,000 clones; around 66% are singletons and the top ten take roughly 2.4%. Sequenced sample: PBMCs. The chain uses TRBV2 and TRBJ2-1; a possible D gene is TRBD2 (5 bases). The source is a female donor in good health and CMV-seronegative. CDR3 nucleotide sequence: TGTGCCACCGGACTCTCAAGGGACAATGAGCAGTTCTTC. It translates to CATGLSRDNEQFF.